These T cell receptor beta chains were read from a single sample in a study of regulatory T cells in long-lasting Graves disease. TCRdb itself ran the multiplex PCR reads through MiXCR, one entry per CDR3 protein. The table includes roughly 560,000 distinct CDR3 sequences, around 13% detected once. These same data were also listed under a study on T cells in Graves' hyperthyroidism and ophthalmopathy.

The sequencing here drew on peripheral blood mononuclear cells (PBMCs), taken at new diagnosis, from a patient treated with antithyroid drugs. The receptors originated from a woman between 25 and 40 years old with Graves disease. Each CDR3 is given with its conserved first and last residue. A D gene is named only where the DNA matches it firmly. Clone size, where shown, is once, few, many, or a class for clones that have expanded.

CDR3 protein: CSARGPRGGDEQFF; CDR3 DNA: TGCAGTGCTAGAGGGCCTAGGGGGGGCGATGAGCAGTTCTTC; clone size: NA; V gene: TRBV20-1; D gene: NA; J gene: TRBJ2-1
CDR3 protein: CASSQTVAGPGGYTF; CDR3 DNA: TGTGCCAGCAGTCAGACGGTTGCAGGGCCGGGAGGCTACACCTTC; clone size: many; V gene: TRBV2; D gene: NA; J gene: TRBJ1-2
CDR3 protein: CASSLVGTESSYEQYF; CDR3 DNA: TGTGCCAGCAGCTTGGTAGGTACCGAATCCTCCTACGAGCAGTACTTC; clone size: few; V gene: TRBV5-6; D gene: NA; J gene: TRBJ2-7
CDR3 protein: CASSQGLVRWEQFF; CDR3 DNA: TGTGCCAGCAGCCAGGGACTAGTGCGATGGGAGCAGTTCTTC; clone size: many; V gene: TRBV28; D gene: TRBD2; J gene: TRBJ2-1
CDR3 protein: CASSSLAGGNEQYF; CDR3 DNA: TGTGCCAGCAGTTCTCTAGCGGGAGGGAACGAGCAGTACTTC; clone size: NA; V gene: TRBV12-3/TRBV12-4; D gene: TRBD2; J gene: TRBJ2-7
CDR3 protein: CASSIFGTPSSYNEQFF; CDR3 DNA: TGTGCCAGCAGCATTTTCGGGACACCGAGCTCCTACAATGAGCAGTTCTTC; clone size: many; V gene: TRBV7-8; D gene: NA; J gene: TRBJ2-1
CDR3 protein: CASSLLSGRAGNEQFF; CDR3 DNA: TGTGCCAGCAGTCTCCTTAGCGGGAGGGCCGGTAATGAGCAGTTCTTC; clone size: few; V gene: TRBV6-1; D gene: TRBD2; J gene: TRBJ2-1
CDR3 protein: CASSLWTSGRSPDEQFF; CDR3 DNA: TGTGCCAGCAGTCTATGGACTAGCGGGAGATCCCCCGATGAGCAGTTCTTC; clone size: NA; V gene: TRBV11-2; D gene: TRBD2; J gene: TRBJ2-1
CDR3 protein: CASSEGDGRYNEQFF; CDR3 DNA: TGTGCCAGCAGTGAGGGTGACGGAAGGTACAATGAGCAGTTCTTC; clone size: many; V gene: TRBV27; D gene: NA; J gene: TRBJ2-1
CDR3 protein: CSARDLGTSGRFWMADTQYF; CDR3 DNA: TGCAGTGCTAGAGATCTCGGGACTAGCGGGAGATTTTGGATGGCAGATACGCAGTATTTT; clone size: NA; V gene: TRBV20-1; D gene: TRBD2; J gene: TRBJ2-3
CDR3 protein: CASSLDGGTYEQYF; CDR3 DNA: TGTGCCAGCAGCTTAGACGGCGGGACCTACGAGCAGTACTTC; clone size: many; V gene: TRBV5-1; D gene: NA; J gene: TRBJ2-7
CDR3 protein: CASSWGLAGVVDEQFF; CDR3 DNA: TGTGCCAGCAGTTGGGGGCTAGCGGGAGTAGTGGATGAGCAGTTCTTC; clone size: many; V gene: TRBV27; D gene: TRBD2; J gene: TRBJ2-1
CDR3 protein: CASSISLAGAEEQFF; CDR3 DNA: TGTGCCAGTAGTATTAGTCTAGCGGGAGCGGAAGAGCAGTTCTTC; clone size: NA; V gene: TRBV19; D gene: TRBD2; J gene: TRBJ2-1
CDR3 protein: CASSLKTSPSPGELFF; CDR3 DNA: TGTGCCAGCAGCTTAAAAACTAGCCCATCCCCCGGGGAGCTGTTTTTT; clone size: few; V gene: TRBV7-9; D gene: NA; J gene: TRBJ2-2
CDR3 protein: CASSPEIYTDTQYF; CDR3 DNA: TGTGCCAGCAGCCCAGAGATTTACACAGATACGCAGTATTTT; clone size: many; V gene: TRBV28; D gene: NA; J gene: TRBJ2-3
CDR3 protein: CSVEDLYYGYTF; CDR3 DNA: TGCAGCGTTGAGGATTTGTACTATGGCTACACCTTC; clone size: many; V gene: TRBV29-1; D gene: NA; J gene: TRBJ1-2
CDR3 protein: CASSATGEQFF; CDR3 DNA: TGTGCCAGCAGCGCGACCGGTGAGCAGTTCTTC; clone size: many; V gene: TRBV5-5; D gene: NA; J gene: TRBJ2-1
CDR3 protein: CATSGGYNEQFF; CDR3 DNA: TGTGCCACATCGGGGGGCTACAATGAGCAGTTCTTC; clone size: many; V gene: TRBV19; D gene: TRBD2; J gene: TRBJ2-1
CDR3 protein: CASSGLQGAPNGYTF; CDR3 DNA: TGTGCCAGCAGTGGATTACAGGGGGCGCCGAATGGCTACACCTTC; clone size: many; V gene: TRBV2; D gene: TRBD1; J gene: TRBJ1-2
CDR3 protein: CASREGGTGAREKLFF; CDR3 DNA: TGTGCCAGCAGGGAAGGGGGGACAGGGGCAAGGGAAAAACTGTTTTTT; clone size: many; V gene: TRBV12-3/TRBV12-4; D gene: TRBD1; J gene: TRBJ1-4
CDR3 protein: CAISVFDNEQFF; CDR3 DNA: TGTGCCATCAGTGTGTTCGACAATGAGCAGTTCTTC; clone size: many; V gene: TRBV10-3; D gene: NA; J gene: TRBJ2-1
CDR3 protein: CASSRGRGVRTEAFF; CDR3 DNA: TGTGCCAGCAGCAGGGGCCGGGGGGTAAGGACTGAAGCTTTCTTT; clone size: NA; V gene: TRBV2; D gene: NA; J gene: TRBJ1-1
CDR3 protein: CASRIRGLGGYTF; CDR3 DNA: TGTGCCAGCAGGATAAGAGGTCTTGGCGGCTACACCTTC; clone size: NA; V gene: TRBV4-2; D gene: NA; J gene: TRBJ1-2
CDR3 protein: CASSPPGAIGANVLTF; CDR3 DNA: TGTGCCAGCTCACCGCCCGGGGCCATTGGGGCCAACGTCCTGACTTTC; clone size: many; V gene: TRBV18; D gene: NA; J gene: TRBJ2-6
CDR3 protein: CASSIGDIRGEYEQYF; CDR3 DNA: TGTGCCAGTAGTATCGGGGACATCCGAGGAGAGTACGAGCAGTACTTC; clone size: few; V gene: TRBV19; D gene: NA; J gene: TRBJ2-7
CDR3 protein: CASSLTGGDTQYF; CDR3 DNA: TGTGCCAGCAGTCTCACCGGGGGAGATACGCAGTATTTT; clone size: few; V gene: TRBV11-2; D gene: NA; J gene: TRBJ2-3
CDR3 protein: CASSQYQGLNTEAFF; CDR3 DNA: TGTGCCAGCAGCCAATACCAGGGACTGAACACTGAAGCTTTCTTT; clone size: many; V gene: TRBV6-1; D gene: NA; J gene: TRBJ1-1
CDR3 protein: CASSEPEGSDEQFF; CDR3 DNA: TGTGCCAGCAGTGAACCGGAGGGAAGCGATGAGCAGTTCTTC; clone size: many; V gene: TRBV6-1; D gene: NA; J gene: TRBJ2-1
CDR3 protein: CASSPRDRGSEQYF; CDR3 DNA: TGTGCCAGCAGCCCCCGGGACAGGGGATCCGAGCAGTACTTC; clone size: many; V gene: TRBV11-1; D gene: TRBD1; J gene: TRBJ2-7
CDR3 protein: CSARGGYTEAFF; CDR3 DNA: TGCAGTGCTAGAGGGGGGTATACTGAAGCTTTCTTT; clone size: many; V gene: TRBV20-1; D gene: NA; J gene: TRBJ1-1
CDR3 protein: CASSVVGVLGGGTDTQYF; CDR3 DNA: TGCGCCAGCAGCGTGGTGGGGGTGCTCGGCGGGGGCACAGATACGCAGTATTTT; clone size: few; V gene: TRBV5-1; D gene: NA; J gene: TRBJ2-3
CDR3 protein: CSVEGTDNYGYTF; CDR3 DNA: TGCAGCGTTGAAGGGACAGACAACTATGGCTACACCTTC; clone size: NA; V gene: TRBV29-1; D gene: NA; J gene: TRBJ1-2
CDR3 protein: CASSQGWGESPLHF; CDR3 DNA: TGCGCCAGCAGCCAAGGTTGGGGGGAGTCACCCCTCCACTTT; clone size: NA; V gene: TRBV4-3; D gene: NA; J gene: TRBJ1-6
CDR3 protein: CASGLADSYEQYF; CDR3 DNA: TGTGCTAGTGGTTTGGCAGACTCATACGAGCAGTACTTC; clone size: many; V gene: TRBV12-5; D gene: NA; J gene: TRBJ2-7
CDR3 protein: CAISDRTGQETQYF; CDR3 DNA: TGTGCCATCAGTGATCGGACAGGCCAAGAGACCCAGTACTTC; clone size: many; V gene: TRBV10-3; D gene: TRBD1; J gene: TRBJ2-5
CDR3 protein: CAISEVQGNYGYTF; CDR3 DNA: TGTGCCATCAGTGAGGTCCAGGGTAACTATGGCTACACCTTC; clone size: NA; V gene: TRBV10-3; D gene: NA; J gene: TRBJ1-2
CDR3 protein: CASNTATPGGSSYNEQFF; CDR3 DNA: TGTGCCAGCAACACCGCAACCCCGGGAGGAAGCTCCTACAATGAGCAGTTCTTC; clone size: many; V gene: TRBV6-2/TRBV6-3; D gene: TRBD2; J gene: TRBJ2-1
CDR3 protein: CASTLQGSSVSPQHF; CDR3 DNA: TGTGCCAGTACCCTCCAGGGGTCGTCGGTCAGCCCCCAGCATTTT; clone size: many; V gene: TRBV19; D gene: NA; J gene: TRBJ1-5
CDR3 protein: CASSYGMTGVETQYF; CDR3 DNA: TGTGCCAGCAGTTATGGGATGACGGGGGTGGAGACCCAGTACTTC; clone size: many; V gene: TRBV6-5; D gene: NA; J gene: TRBJ2-5